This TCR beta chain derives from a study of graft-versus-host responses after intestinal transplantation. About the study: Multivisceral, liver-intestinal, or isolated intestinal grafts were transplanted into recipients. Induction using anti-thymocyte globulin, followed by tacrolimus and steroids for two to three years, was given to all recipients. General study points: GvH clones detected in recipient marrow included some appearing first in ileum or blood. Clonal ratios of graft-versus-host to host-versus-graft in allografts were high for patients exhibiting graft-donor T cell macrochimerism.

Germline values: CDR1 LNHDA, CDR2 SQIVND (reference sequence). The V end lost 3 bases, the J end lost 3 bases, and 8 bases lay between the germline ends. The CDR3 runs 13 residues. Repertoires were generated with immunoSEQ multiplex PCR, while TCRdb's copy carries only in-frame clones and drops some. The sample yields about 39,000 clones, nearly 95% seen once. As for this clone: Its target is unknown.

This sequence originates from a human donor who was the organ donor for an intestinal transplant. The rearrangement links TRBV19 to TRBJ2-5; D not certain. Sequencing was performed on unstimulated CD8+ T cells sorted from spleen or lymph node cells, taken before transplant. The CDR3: CASSMRQEETQYF. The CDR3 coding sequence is TGTGCCAGTAGTATGAGACAAGAAGAGACCCAGTACTTC.